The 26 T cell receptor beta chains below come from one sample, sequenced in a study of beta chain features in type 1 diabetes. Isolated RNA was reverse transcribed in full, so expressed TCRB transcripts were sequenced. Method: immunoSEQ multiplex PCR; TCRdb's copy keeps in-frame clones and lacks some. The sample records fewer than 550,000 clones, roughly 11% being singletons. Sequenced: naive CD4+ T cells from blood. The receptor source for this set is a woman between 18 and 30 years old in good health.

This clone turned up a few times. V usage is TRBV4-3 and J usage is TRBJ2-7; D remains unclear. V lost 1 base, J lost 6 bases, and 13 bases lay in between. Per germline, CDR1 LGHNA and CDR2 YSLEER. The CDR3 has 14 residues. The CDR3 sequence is CASSQAQVPGEQYV. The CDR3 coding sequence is TGCGCCAGCAGCCAAGCGCAGGTTCCCGGCGAGCAGTACGTC.

In DNA form, the CDR3 reads TGTGCCAGCAGCCAAGCACGGGCCGAGCAGTACTTC. It specifies CASSQARAEQYF. The rearrangement uses TRBV14 and TRBJ2-7; D uncertain. CDR1 and CDR2 from the germline V gene are SGHDN and FVKESK. The CDR3 is 12 residues long. V was clipped by 1 base and J by 6 bases, with 7 bases between them. Full variable domain (outside the CDR3, taken from reference TRBV14 and TRBJ2-7): EAGVTQFPSHSVIEKGQTVTLRCDPISGHDNLYWYRRVMGKEIKFLLHFVKESKQDESGMPNNRFLAERTGGTYSTLKVQPAELEDSGVYFCASSQARAEQYFGPGTRLTVT.

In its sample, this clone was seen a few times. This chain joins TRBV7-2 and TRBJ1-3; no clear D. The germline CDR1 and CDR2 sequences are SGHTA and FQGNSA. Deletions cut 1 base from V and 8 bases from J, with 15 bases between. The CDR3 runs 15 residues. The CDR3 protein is CASSLVAGVVDTIYF. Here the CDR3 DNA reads TGTGCCAGCAGCTTAGTAGCTGGCGTCGTAGACACCATATATTTT.

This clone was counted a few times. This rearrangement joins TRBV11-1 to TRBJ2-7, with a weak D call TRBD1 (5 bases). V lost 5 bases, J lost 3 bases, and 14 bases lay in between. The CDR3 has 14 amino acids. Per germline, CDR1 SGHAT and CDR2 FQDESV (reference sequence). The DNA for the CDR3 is TGTGCCAGCAGCCATAGGGGCCGCAGCTACGAGCAGTACTTC. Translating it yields CASSHRGRSYEQYF.

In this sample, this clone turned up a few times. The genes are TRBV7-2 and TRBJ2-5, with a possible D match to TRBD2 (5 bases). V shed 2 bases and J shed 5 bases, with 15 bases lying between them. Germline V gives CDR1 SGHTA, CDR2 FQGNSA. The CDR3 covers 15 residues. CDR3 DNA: TGTGCCAGCAGCTTAAATCCCGGACTGCGGGAGACCCAGTACTTC. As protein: CASSLNPGLRETQYF.

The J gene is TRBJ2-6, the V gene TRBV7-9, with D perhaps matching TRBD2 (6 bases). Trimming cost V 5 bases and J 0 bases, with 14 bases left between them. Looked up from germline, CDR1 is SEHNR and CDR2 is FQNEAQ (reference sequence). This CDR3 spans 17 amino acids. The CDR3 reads CASSRRDLLSGANVLTF. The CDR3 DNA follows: TGTGCCAGCAGCCGCAGGGACTTACTCTCTGGGGCCAACGTCCTGACTTTC. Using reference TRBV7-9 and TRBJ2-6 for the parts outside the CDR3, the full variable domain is DTGVSQNPRHKITKRGQNVTFRCDPISEHNRLYWYRQTLGQGPEFLTYFQNEAQLEKSRLLSDRFSAERPKGSFSTLEIQRTEQGDSAMYLCASSRRDLLSGANVLTFGAGSRLTVL.

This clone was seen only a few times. CDR3 sequence reads: CASSSRTHYGYTF. CDR3 bases: TGCGCCAGCAGCTCCAGGACGCACTATGGCTACACCTTC. This sequence joins TRBV5-1 and TRBJ1-2; no firm D call. The CDR3 sequence is 13 residues long. In germline, CDR1 is SGHRS, CDR2 YFSETQ. Trimming cost V 3 bases and J 3 bases, with 9 bases left between them.

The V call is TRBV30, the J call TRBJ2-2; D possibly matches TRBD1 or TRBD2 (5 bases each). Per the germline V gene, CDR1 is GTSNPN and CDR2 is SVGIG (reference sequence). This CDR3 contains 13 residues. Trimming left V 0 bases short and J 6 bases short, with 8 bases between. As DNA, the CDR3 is TGTGCCTGGAGTGTGTGGGGGTCCGGGGAGCTGTTTTTT. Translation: CAWSVWGSGELFF.

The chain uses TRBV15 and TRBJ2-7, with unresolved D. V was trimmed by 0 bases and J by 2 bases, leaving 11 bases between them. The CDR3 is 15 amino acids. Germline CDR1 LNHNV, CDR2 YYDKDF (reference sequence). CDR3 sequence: CATSRDVKITYEQYF. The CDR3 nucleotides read TGTGCCACCAGCAGAGATGTCAAGATCACCTACGAGCAGTACTTC.

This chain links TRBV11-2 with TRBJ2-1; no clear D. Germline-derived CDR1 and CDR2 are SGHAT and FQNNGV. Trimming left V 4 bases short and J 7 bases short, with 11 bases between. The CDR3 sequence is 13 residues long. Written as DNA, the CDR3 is TGTGCCAGCAGCTACGGATTAAGGAATGAGCAGTTCTTC. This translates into CASSYGLRNEQFF.

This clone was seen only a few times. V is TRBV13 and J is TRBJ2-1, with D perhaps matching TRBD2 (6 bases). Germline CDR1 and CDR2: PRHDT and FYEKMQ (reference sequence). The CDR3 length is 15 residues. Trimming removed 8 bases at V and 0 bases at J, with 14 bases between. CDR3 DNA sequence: TGTGCCAGCCTCAGAGCGGGCTACTCCTACAATGAGCAGTTCTTC. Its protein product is CASLRAGYSYNEQFF.

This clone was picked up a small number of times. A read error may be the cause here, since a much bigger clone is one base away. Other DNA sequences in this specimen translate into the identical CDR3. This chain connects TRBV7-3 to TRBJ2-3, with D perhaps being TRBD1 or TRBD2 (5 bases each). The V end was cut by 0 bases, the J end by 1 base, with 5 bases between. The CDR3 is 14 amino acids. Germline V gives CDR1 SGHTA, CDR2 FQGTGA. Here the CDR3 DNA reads TGTGCCAGCAGCTTAACGGGGGGCACAGATACGCAGTATTTT. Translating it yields CASSLTGGTDTQYF.

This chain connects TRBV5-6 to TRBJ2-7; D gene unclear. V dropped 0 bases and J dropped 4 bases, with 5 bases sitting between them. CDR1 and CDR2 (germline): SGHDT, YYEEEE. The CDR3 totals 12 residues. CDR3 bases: TGTGCCAGCAGCTTGGGACATTACGAGCAGTACTTC. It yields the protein CASSLGHYEQYF. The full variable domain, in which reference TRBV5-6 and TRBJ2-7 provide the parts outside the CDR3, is DAGVTQSPTHLIKTRGQQVTLRCSPKSGHDTVSWYQQALGQGPQFIFQYYEEEERQRGNFPDRFSGHQFPNYSSELNVNALLLGDSALYLCASSLGHYEQYFGPGTRLTVT.

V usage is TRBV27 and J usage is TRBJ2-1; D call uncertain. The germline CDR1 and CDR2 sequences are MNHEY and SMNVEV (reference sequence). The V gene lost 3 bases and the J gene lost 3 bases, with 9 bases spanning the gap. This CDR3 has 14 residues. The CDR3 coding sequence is TGTGCCAGCAGTTTTTTGGCTAGCTACAATGAGCAGTTCTTC. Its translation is CASSFLASYNEQFF.

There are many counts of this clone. The CDR3 sequence: CASSSLGTLYEQYV. The CDR3 DNA reads as TGTGCCAGCAGCTCACTCGGGACCTTATACGAGCAGTACGTC. The chain combines TRBV7-9 with TRBJ2-7; possibly TRBD1 or TRBD2 for D (5 bases each). This CDR3 is 14 amino acids long. Germline CDR1 SEHNR, CDR2 FQNEAQ (reference sequence). The germline V and J ends were trimmed by 4 bases and 4 bases, with 14 bases remaining between them.

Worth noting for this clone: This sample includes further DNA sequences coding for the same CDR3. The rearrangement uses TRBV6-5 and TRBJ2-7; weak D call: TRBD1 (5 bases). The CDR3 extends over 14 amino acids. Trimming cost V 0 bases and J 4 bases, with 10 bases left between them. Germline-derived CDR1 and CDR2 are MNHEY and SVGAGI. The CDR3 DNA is TGTGCCAGCAGTTACTCTGGTCAGGGATACGAGCAGTACTTC. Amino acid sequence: CASSYSGQGYEQYF.

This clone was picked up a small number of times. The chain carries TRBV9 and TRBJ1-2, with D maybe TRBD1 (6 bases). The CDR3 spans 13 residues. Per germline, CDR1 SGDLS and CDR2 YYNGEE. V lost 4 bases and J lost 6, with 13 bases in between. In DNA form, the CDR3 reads TGTGCCAGCAGCCCAATACAGGGAGATGGCTACACCTTC. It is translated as CASSPIQGDGYTF. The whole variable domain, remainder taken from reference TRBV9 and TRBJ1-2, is DSGVTQTPKHLITATGQRVTLRCSPRSGDLSVYWYQQSLDQGLQFLIQYYNGEERAKGNILERFSAQQFPDLHSELNLSSLELGDSALYFCASSPIQGDGYTFGSGTRLTVV.

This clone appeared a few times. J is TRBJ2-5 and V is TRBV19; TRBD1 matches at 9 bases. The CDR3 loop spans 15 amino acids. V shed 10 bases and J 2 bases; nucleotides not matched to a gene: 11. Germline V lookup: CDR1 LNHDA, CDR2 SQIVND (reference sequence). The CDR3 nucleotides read TGTGCCACCTTATACCGGGACAGGGCGCAAGAGACCCAGTACTTC. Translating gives CATLYRDRAQETQYF.

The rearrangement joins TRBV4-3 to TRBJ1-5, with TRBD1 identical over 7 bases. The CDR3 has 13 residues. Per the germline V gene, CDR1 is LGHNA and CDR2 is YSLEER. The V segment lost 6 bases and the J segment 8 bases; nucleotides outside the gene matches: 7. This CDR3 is CASSRGTAEPQHF. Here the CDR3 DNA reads TGCGCCAGCAGTCGTGGGACAGCGGAGCCCCAGCATTTT.

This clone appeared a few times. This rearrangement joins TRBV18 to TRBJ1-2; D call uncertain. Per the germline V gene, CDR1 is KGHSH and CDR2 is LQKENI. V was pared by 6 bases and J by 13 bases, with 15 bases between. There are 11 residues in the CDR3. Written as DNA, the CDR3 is TGTGCCAGCTCGCCTCAGGCAGAGGTCACCTTC. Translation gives CASSPQAEVTF.

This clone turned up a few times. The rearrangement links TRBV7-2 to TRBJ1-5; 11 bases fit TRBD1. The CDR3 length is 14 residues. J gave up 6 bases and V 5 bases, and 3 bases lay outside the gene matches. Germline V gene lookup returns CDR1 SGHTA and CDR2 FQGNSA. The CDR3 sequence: CASSPGTGGQPQHF. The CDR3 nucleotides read TGTGCCAGCAGCCCTGGGACAGGGGGTCAGCCCCAGCATTTT.

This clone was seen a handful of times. This CDR3 is CASSVTGTAVTVEQFF. The CDR3 region has the DNA TGTGCCAGCAGCGTGACCGGGACAGCCGTAACGGTTGAGCAGTTCTTC. The chain has TRBV9 and TRBJ2-1, with 7 bases lining up with TRBD1. The trim removed 2 bases at V and 9 bases at J, leaving 14 bases unmatched. There are 16 residues in the CDR3. Looked up from germline, CDR1 is SGDLS and CDR2 is YYNGEE.

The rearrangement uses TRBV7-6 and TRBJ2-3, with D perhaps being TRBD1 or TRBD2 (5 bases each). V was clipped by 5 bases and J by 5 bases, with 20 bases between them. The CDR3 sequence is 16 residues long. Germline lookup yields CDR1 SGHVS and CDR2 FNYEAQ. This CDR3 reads CASSPRGTNAGDTQYF. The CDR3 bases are TGTGCCAGCAGCCCACGAGGGACCAACGCCGGAGATACGCAGTATTTT.

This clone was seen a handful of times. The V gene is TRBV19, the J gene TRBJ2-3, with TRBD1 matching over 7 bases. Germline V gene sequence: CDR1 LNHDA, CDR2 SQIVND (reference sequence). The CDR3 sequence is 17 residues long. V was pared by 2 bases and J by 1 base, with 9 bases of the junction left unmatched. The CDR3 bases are TGTGCCAGTAGTATAACCCCGACAGGGTGGGGCACAGATACGCAGTATTTT. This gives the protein CASSITPTGWGTDTQYF.

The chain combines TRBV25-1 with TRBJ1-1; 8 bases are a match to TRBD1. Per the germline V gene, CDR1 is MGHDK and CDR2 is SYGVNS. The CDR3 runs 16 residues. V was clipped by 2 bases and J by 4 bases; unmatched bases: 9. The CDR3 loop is CASSEMPGGSGTEAFF. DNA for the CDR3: TGTGCCAGCAGTGAAATGCCAGGGGGCAGTGGCACTGAAGCTTTCTTT. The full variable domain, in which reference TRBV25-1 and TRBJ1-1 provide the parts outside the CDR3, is EADIYQTPRYLVIGTGKKITLECSQTMGHDKMYWYQQDPGMELHLIHYSYGVNSTEKGDLSSESTVSRIRTEHFPLTLESARPSHTSQYLCASSEMPGGSGTEAFFGQGTRLTVV.

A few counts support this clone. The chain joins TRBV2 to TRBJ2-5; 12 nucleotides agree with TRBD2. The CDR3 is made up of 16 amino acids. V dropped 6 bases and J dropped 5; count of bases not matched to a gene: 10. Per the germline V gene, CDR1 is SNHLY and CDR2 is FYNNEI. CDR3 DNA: TGTGCCAGCAGCTCTCTAGCGGGAGGGCCCTGGGAGACCCAGTACTTC. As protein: CASSSLAGGPWETQYF.